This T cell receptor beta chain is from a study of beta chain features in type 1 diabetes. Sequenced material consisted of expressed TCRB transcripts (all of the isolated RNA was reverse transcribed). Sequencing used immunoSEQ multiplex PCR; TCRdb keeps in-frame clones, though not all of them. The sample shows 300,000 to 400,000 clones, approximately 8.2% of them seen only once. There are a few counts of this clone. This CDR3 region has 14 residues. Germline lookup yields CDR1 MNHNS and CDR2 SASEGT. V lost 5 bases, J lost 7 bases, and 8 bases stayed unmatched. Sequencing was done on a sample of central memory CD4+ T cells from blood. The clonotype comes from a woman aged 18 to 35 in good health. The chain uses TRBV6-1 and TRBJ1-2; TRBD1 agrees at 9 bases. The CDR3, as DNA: TGTGCCAGCAGTTCGACAGGGGGAGGCAGTGGCTACACCTTC. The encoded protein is CASSSTGGGSGYTF.